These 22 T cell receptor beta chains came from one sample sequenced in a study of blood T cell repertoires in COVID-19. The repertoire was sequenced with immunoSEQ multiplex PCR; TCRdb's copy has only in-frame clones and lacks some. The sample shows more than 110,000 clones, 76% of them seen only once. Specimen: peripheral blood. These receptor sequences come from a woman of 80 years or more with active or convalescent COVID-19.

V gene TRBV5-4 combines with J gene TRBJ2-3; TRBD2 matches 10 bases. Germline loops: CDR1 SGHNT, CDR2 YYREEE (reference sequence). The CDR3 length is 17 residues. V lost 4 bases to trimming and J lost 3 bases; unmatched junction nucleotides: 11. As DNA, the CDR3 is TGTGCCAGCAGCCCCTGGGGAGCGGGGGGGAGGACAGATACGCAGTATTTT. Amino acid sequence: CASSPWGAGGRTDTQYF.

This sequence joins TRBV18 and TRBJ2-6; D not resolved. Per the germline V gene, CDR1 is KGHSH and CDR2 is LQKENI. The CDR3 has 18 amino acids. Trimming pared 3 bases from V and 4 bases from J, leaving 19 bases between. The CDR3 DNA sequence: TGTGCCAGCTCACCGACCATGCCAGGTTCGGCCGGGGCCAACGTCCTGACTTTC. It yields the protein CASSPTMPGSAGANVLTF.

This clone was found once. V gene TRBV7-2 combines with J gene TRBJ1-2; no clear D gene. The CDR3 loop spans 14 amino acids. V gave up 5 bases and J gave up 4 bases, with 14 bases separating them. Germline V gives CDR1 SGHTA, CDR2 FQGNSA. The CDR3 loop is CASSPVTGGYGYTF. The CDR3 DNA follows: TGTGCCAGCAGCCCCGTGACGGGAGGCTATGGCTACACCTTC.

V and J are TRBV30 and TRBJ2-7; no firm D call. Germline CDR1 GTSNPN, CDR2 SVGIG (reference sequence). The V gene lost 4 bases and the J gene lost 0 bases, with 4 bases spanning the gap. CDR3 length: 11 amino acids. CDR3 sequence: CAWTVSYEQYF. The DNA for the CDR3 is TGTGCCTGGACAGTCTCCTACGAGCAGTACTTC. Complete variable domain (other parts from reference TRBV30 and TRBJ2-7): SQTIHQWPATLVQPVGSPLSLECTVEGTSNPNLYWYRQAAGRGLQLLFYSVGIGQISSEVPQNLSASRPQDRQFILSSKKLLLSDSGFYLCAWTVSYEQYFGPGTRLTVT.

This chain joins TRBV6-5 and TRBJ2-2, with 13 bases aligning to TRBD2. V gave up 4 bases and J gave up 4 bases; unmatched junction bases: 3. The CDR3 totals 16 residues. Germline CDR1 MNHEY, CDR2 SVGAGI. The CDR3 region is CASSLGLAGFTGELFF. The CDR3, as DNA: TGTGCCAGCAGTTTGGGACTAGCGGGGTTCACCGGGGAGCTGTTTTTT.

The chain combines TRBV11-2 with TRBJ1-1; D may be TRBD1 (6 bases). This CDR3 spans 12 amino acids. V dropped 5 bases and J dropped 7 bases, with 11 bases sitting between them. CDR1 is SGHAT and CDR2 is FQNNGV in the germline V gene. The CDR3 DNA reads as TGTGCCAGCAGCCAGGGGAGCGGTGAAGCTTTCTTT. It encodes CASSQGSGEAFF.

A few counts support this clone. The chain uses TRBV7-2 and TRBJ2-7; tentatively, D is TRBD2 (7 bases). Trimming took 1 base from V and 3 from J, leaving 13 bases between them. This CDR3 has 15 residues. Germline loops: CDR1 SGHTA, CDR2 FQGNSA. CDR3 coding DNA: TGTGCCAGCAGCTTAGGGGGAGGGGGACGCTACGAGCAGTACTTC. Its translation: CASSLGGGGRYEQYF.

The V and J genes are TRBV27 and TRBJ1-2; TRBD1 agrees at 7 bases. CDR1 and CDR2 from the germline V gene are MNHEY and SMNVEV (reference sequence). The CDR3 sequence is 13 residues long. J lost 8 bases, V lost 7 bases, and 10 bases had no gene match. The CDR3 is CASKDRARNGYTF. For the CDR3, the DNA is TGTGCCAGCAAAGACAGGGCAAGGAACGGCTACACCTTC.

CDR3 nucleotides: TGTGCCAGCAGTTACTCCAGGCGGGGCACCGGGGAGCTGTTTTTT. It is translated as CASSYSRRGTGELFF. V gene TRBV6-2 or TRBV6-3 combines with J gene TRBJ2-2; weak D call: TRBD2 (6 bases). Trimming removed 0 bases from V and 4 bases from J, with 9 bases in between. Germline V gene data show CDR1 as MNHEY and CDR2 as SVGEGT. The CDR3 is made up of 15 amino acids.

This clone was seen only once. CDR3 sequence reads: CASSSAGTNNSPLHF. DNA of the CDR3: TGTGCCAGTAGTTCCGCCGGGACAAATAATTCACCCCTCCACTTT. This chain uses TRBV19 with TRBJ1-6; D possibly corresponds to TRBD1 (6 bases). The V and J ends lost 5 bases and 5 bases respectively, with 13 bases between them. Germline V gene lookup returns CDR1 LNHDA and CDR2 SQIVND (reference sequence). The CDR3 runs 15 residues.

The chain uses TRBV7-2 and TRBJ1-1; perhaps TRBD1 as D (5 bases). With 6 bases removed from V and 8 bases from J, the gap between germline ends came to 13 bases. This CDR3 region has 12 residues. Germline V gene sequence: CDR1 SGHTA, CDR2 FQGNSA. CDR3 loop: CASRSSGAEAFF. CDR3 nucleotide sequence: TGTGCCAGCAGGTCCTCTGGGGCCGAAGCTTTCTTT.

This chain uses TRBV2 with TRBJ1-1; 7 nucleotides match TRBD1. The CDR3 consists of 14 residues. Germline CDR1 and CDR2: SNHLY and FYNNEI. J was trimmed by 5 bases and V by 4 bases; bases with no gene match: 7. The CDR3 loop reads CASSGQGRWTEAFF. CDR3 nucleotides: TGTGCCAGCAGTGGACAGGGTAGATGGACTGAAGCTTTCTTT.

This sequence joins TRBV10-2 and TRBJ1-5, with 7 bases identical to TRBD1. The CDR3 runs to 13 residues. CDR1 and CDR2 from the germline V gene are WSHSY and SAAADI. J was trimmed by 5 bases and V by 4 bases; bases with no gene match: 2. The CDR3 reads CASSGGQYQPQHF. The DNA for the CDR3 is TGCGCCAGCAGTGGGGGACAGTATCAGCCCCAGCATTTT.

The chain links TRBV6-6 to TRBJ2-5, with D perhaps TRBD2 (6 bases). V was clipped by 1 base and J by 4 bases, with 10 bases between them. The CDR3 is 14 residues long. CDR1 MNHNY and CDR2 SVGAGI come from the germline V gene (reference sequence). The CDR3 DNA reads TGTGCCAGCAGTTACTTTCCGGGGGTAGAGACCCAGTACTTC. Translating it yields CASSYFPGVETQYF.

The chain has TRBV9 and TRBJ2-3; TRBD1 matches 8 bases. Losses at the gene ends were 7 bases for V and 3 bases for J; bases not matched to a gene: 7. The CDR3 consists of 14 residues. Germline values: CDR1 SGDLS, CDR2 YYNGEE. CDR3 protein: CASSYQGATDTQYF. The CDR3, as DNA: TGTGCCAGCTCGTACCAGGGGGCGACAGATACGCAGTATTTT.

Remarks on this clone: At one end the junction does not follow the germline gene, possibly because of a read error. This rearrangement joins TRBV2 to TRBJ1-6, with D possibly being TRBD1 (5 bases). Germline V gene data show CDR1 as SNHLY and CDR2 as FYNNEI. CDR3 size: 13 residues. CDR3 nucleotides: TGTGCCAGCACGACAGCCTACAATTCACCCCTCCACTTT. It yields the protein CASTTAYNSPLHF.

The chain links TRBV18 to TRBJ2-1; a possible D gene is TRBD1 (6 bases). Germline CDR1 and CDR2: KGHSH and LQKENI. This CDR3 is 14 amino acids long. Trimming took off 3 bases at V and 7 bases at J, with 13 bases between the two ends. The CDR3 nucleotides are TGTGCCAGCTCACCCCCAGGGGTCCGTAATGAGCAGTTCTTC. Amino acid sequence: CASSPPGVRNEQFF. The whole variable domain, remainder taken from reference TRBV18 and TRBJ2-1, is NAGVMQNPRHLVRRRGQEARLRCSPMKGHSHVYWYRQLPEEGLKFMVYLQKENIIDESGMPKERFSAEFPKEGPSILRIQQVVRGDSAAYFCASSPPGVRNEQFFGPGTRLTVL.

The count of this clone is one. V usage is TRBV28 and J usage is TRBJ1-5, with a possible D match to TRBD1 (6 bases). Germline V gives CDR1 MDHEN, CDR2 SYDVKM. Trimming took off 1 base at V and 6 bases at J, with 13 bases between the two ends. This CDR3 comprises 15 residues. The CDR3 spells CASSLYHRVGQPQHF. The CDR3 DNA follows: TGTGCCAGCAGTTTATATCACAGGGTGGGTCAGCCCCAGCATTTT.

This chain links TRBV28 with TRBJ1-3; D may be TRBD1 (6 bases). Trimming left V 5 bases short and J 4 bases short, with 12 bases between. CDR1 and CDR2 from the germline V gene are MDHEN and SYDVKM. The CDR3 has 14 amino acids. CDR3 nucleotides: TGTGCCAGCAGTCGAAGCGGGGGCGGAAACACCATATATTTT. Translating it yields CASSRSGGGNTIYF.

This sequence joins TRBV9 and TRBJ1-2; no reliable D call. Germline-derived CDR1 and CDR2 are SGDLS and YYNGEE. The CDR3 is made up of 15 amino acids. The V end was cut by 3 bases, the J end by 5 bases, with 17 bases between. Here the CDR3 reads CASSANSGLGYGYTF. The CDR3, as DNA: TGTGCCAGCAGCGCTAACAGCGGACTAGGGTATGGCTACACCTTC.

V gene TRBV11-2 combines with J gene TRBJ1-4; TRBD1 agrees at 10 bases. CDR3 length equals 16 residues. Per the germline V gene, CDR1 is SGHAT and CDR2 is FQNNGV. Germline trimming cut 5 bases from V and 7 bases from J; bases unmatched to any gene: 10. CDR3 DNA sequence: TGTGCCAGCAGCCATAAACCAAGGACAGGGGGTGAAAAACTGTTTTTT. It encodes CASSHKPRTGGEKLFF.

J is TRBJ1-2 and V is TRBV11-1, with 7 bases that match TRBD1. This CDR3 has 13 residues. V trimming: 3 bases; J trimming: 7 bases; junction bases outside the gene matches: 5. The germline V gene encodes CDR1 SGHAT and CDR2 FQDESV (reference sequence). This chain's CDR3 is CASSFGTEAGYTF. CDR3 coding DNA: TGTGCCAGCAGCTTCGGGACAGAGGCTGGCTACACCTTC.